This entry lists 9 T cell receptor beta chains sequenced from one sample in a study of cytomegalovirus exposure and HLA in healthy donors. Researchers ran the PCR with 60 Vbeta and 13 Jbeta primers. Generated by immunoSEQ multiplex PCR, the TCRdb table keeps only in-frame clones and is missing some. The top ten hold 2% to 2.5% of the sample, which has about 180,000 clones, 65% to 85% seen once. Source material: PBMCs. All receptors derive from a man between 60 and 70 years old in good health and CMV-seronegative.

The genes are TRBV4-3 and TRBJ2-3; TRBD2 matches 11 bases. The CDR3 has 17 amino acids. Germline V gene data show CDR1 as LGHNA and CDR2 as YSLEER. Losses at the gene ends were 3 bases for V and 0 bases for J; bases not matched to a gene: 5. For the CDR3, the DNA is TGCGCCAGCAGCCAGTCTAGCGGGAGGACTAGCACAGATACGCAGTATTTT. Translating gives CASSQSSGRTSTDTQYF.

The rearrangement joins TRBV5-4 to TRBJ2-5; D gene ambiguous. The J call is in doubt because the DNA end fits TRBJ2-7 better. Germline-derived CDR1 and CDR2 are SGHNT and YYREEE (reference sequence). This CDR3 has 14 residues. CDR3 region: CASSIDMDSYEQYF. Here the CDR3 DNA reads TGTGCCAGCAGCATCGACATGGACTCCTACGAGCAGTACTTC.

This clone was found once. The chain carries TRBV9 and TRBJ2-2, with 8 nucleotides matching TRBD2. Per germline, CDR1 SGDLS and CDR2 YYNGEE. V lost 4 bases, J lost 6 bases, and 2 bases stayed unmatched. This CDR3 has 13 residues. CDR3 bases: TGTGCCAGCAGCCCGACTAGCGCCGGGGAGCTGTTTTTT. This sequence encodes CASSPTSAGELFF.

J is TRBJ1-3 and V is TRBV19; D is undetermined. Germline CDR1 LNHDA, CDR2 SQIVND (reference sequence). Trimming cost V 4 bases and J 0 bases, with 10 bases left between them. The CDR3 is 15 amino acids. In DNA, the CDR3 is TGTGCCAGTAGTAACGCGTTTCTCTCTGGAAACACCATATATTTT. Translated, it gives CASSNAFLSGNTIYF.

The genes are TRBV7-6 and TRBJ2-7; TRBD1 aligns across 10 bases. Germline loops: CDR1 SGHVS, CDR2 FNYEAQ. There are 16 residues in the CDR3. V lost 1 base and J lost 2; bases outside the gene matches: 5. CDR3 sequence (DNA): TGTGCCAGCAGCTTAGACACGACAGGGGGCGCCTACGAGCAGTACTTC. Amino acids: CASSLDTTGGAYEQYF. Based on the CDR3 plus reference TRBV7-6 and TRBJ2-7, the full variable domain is GAGVSQSPRYKVTKRGQDVALRCDPISGHVSLYWYRQALGQGPEFLTYFNYEAQQDKSGLPNDRFSAERPEGSISTLTIQRTEQRDSAMYRCASSLDTTGGAYEQYFGPGTRLTVT.

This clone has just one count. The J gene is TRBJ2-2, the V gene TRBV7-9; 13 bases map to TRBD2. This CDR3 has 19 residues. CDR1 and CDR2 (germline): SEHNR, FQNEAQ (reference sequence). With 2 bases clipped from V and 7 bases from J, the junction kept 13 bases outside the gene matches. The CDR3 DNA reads TGTGCCAGCAGCTTATATTTAGGGACTAGCGGGATTTACGGCGGGGAGCTGTTTTTT. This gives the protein CASSLYLGTSGIYGGELFF.

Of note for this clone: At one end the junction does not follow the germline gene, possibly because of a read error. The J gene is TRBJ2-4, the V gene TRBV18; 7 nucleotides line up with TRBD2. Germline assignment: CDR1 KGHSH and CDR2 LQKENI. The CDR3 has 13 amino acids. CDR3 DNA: TGTGCCAGCTCACCATCAAGCCAACCTCGGGGGGTCTTC. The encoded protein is CASSPSSQPRGVF.

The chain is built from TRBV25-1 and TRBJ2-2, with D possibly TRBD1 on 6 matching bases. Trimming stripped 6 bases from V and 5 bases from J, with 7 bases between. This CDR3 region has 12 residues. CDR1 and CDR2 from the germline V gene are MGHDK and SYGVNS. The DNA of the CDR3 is TGTGCCAGCAGCACAGGGACCGGGGAGCTGTTTTTT. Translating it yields CASSTGTGELFF.

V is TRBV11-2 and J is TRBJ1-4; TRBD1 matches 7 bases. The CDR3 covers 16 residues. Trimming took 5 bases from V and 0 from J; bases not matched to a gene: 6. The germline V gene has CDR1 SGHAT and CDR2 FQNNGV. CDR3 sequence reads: CASSPVGTATNEKLFF. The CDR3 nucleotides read TGTGCCAGCAGCCCCGTCGGGACAGCAACTAATGAAAAACTGTTTTTT.